The T cell receptor beta chain described here comes from a study of T cell responses to AZD1222 COVID-19 vaccine. Study in general: Doses given second, at about 4 or about 12 weeks, were pooled. Study-wide findings and caveats: Reportedly, nearly half of unique spike TCRs recognized epitopes outside B.1.351/B.1.1.7 mutations. Along spike, vaccine-associated CD4 TCRs were found throughout, with dominance at 160-218 and 743-854. Only 6 or 7 people who got AZD1222 tested seropositive at baseline.

As for this clone: The antigen remains unidentified.

Sequenced by immunoSEQ multiplex PCR; TCRdb stores in-frame clones only, minus some. The repertoire consists of some 150,000 clones, with roughly 92% occurring once and the leading ten covering approximately 4.7%. The CDR3 totals 15 residues. The V end was cut by 4 bases, the J end by 0 bases, with 10 bases between. This receptor was obtained from an adult in good health. Sequencing was performed on peripheral blood, taken on day 0 of AZD1222 vaccination. The gene calls are TRBV23-1 and TRBJ1-5; D is unclear. TRBV23-1 is flagged as an ORF with uncertain function. CDR3 amino acids: CASSPERDSNQPQHF. The CDR3 DNA sequence: TGCGCCAGCAGTCCGGAACGGGATAGCAATCAGCCCCAGCATTTT.